The 18 T cell receptor beta chains given below trace back to one sample, sequenced in a study of preoperative IRX-2 immunotherapy in early breast cancer. Specified treatment: preoperative locoregional IRX-2 cytokine immunotherapy. Here immunoSEQ multiplex PCR was the method, and the copy in TCRdb shows in-frame clones only, minus some. In the table there are about 33,000 clones, approximately 89% of which are singletons. Sequencing used tumor tissue, obtained after IRX-2 immunotherapy. The receptors derive from a human donor with breast cancer.

The chain recombines TRBV6-8 with TRBJ2-3; 7 nucleotides align to TRBD2. The V segment lost 2 bases and the J segment 0 bases; nucleotides outside the gene matches: 11. The germline gives CDR1 MNHGY, CDR2 SAAAGT. This CDR3 comprises 18 residues. CDR3 amino acids: CASSYDLGRAFSTDTQYF. The CDR3 region has the DNA TGTGCCAGCAGTTACGATTTGGGGAGGGCCTTTAGCACAGATACGCAGTATTTT.

The chain is built from TRBV7-6 and TRBJ2-1; 8 bases are a match to TRBD1. The CDR3 extends over 16 amino acids. Germline CDR1 SGHVS, CDR2 FNYEAQ. The V and J ends lost 5 bases and 2 bases, in that order; junction bases with no gene match: 8. The chain's CDR3 is CASSLVDRDTYNEQFF. The CDR3 nucleotides are TGTGCCAGCAGCCTAGTGGACAGGGACACCTACAATGAGCAGTTCTTC.

This chain links TRBV23-1 with TRBJ2-1; 9 nucleotides match TRBD2. TRBV23-1 is identified as an open reading frame with a role that is uncertain. J lost 3 bases, V lost 6 bases, and 12 bases had no gene match. The CDR3 loop spans 17 amino acids. CDR3 coding DNA: TGCGCCAGCAGCCAAGATCTGCCAGCGGGAGGCTACAATGAGCAGTTCTTC. Encoded protein: CASSQDLPAGGYNEQFF.

This clone was counted a single time. The chain has TRBV7-5 and TRBJ1-1; the D call in the table, TRBD1, was not verified against the DNA. TRBV7-5 is reported as a pseudogene. CDR3 length: 15 amino acids. For the CDR3, the DNA is TGTGCCAGCAGCTTGGGCACAGGGGTGAACACTGAAGCTTTCTTT. Translation gives CASSLGTGVNTEAFF.

V gene TRBV7-1 combines with J gene TRBJ1-2; 8 nucleotides line up with TRBD1. TRBV7-1 is noted as an ORF with a role that remains uncertain. With 4 bases clipped from V and 8 bases from J, the junction kept 18 bases outside the gene matches. CDR3 length: 17 residues. Here the CDR3 DNA reads TGTGCCAGCAGCTTAGATGCTGGGCAGGGGGCCTACTTAGGCTACACCTTC. This sequence encodes CASSLDAGQGAYLGYTF.

The J gene is TRBJ2-6, the V gene TRBV5-1; D unresolved. Germline V gene data show CDR1 as SGHRS and CDR2 as YFSETQ. Trimming left V 6 bases short and J 0 bases short, with 16 bases between. The CDR3 spans 17 residues. In DNA form, the CDR3 reads TGCGCCAGCACCACGAGAAGAACCGACTCTGGGGCCAACGTCCTGACTTTC. Protein product: CASTTRRTDSGANVLTF.

This rearrangement joins TRBV6-8 to TRBJ2-5; D call uncertain. CDR3 length: 13 amino acids. V lost 10 bases, J lost 5 bases, and 17 bases lay in between. The germline CDR1 and CDR2 sequences are MNHGY and SAAAGT. The CDR3 DNA reads TGTGCCATCTCCGTCTCCCTCAGGGAGACCCAGTACTTC. This sequence encodes CAISVSLRETQYF.

CDR3: CASSLGVVSYNEQFF. The CDR3 DNA is TGTGCCAGCAGCTTAGGGGTGGTCTCCTACAATGAGCAGTTCTTC. The V gene is TRBV11-3, the J gene TRBJ2-1, with D hard to call. This CDR3 is built from 15 residues. The germline gives CDR1 SGHNT, CDR2 YENEEA. Trimming left V 1 base short and J 0 bases short, with 7 bases between.

This rearrangement joins TRBV27 to TRBJ1-1, with D maybe TRBD1 (5 bases). There are 14 residues in the CDR3. V was clipped by 10 bases and J by 2 bases, with 17 bases between them. Germline V gives CDR1 MNHEY, CDR2 SMNVEV (reference sequence). The CDR3 bases are TGTGCCACTCAATCAGGGAGGCTCAACACTGAAGCTTTCTTT. This sequence encodes CATQSGRLNTEAFF.

The V and J genes are TRBV11-3 and TRBJ2-1; possible D gene TRBD2, 5 bases. The germline V gene encodes CDR1 SGHNT and CDR2 YENEEA. Trimming took off 5 bases at V and 3 bases at J, with 14 bases between the two ends. The CDR3 is 15 residues long. The CDR3 loop reads CASSARPGSYNEQFF. The CDR3 coding sequence is TGTGCCAGCAGCGCGCGCCCGGGAAGCTACAATGAGCAGTTCTTC.

The chain uses TRBV5-1 and TRBJ1-3; D remains unclear. Trimming pared 0 bases from V and 1 base from J, leaving 5 bases between. Germline V CDR1 and CDR2: SGHRS, YFSETQ. The CDR3 extends over 14 amino acids. The CDR3 DNA follows: TGCGCCAGCAGCTTGGGACTTTCTGGAAACACCATATATTTT. Its translation is CASSLGLSGNTIYF.

This chain uses TRBV14 with TRBJ2-2; TRBD2 agrees at 8 bases. The length of the CDR3 is 17 residues. Germline CDR1 SGHDN, CDR2 FVKESK. The ends lost 0 bases at V and 4 bases at J; junction bases unmatched: 7. The CDR3 DNA reads as TGTGCCAGCAGCCAAGATGCGACTAGCGCTGGCACCGGGGAGCTGTTTTTT. Translated: CASSQDATSAGTGELFF.

A note on this clone: The junction shows a germline mismatch at one end, possibly a read error. The chain combines TRBV6-4 with TRBJ1-6, with D tentatively TRBD1 (6 bases). Per germline, CDR1 MRHNA and CDR2 SNTAGT. CDR3 length equals 15 residues. The CDR3 loop reads CASSYSSAGVSPLHF. CDR3 sequence (DNA): TGTGCCAGCAGTTACTCGTCTGCAGGGGTCTCACCCCTCCACTTT.

The rearrangement links TRBV6-8 to TRBJ1-1; 7 bases agree with TRBD1. V was pared by 10 bases and J by 2 bases, with 10 bases of the junction left unmatched. The CDR3 has 14 residues. In germline, CDR1 is MNHGY, CDR2 SAAAGT. The CDR3 nucleotides are TGTGCCATCAGCGTCGACAGGGTAAACACTGAAGCTTTCTTT. It yields the protein CAISVDRVNTEAFF.

The chain carries TRBV6-8 and TRBJ2-2; D is unresolved. The germline V and J ends were trimmed by 2 bases and 4 bases, with 5 bases remaining between them. The length of the CDR3 is 13 residues. The germline gives CDR1 MNHGY, CDR2 SAAAGT. The CDR3 bases are TGTGCCAGCAGTTACGTGAGCACCGGGGAGCTGTTTTTT. Translation: CASSYVSTGELFF.

The genes are TRBV6-8 and TRBJ2-2; TRBD1 matches at 12 bases. The CDR3 covers 15 residues. Germline-derived CDR1 and CDR2 are MNHGY and SAAAGT. V trimming: 11 bases; J trimming: 4 bases; junction bases outside the gene matches: 8. CDR3 sequence (DNA): TGTGCCGGGACCCGGGACAGGGGGCTCACCGGGGAGCTGTTTTTT. This gives the protein CAGTRDRGLTGELFF.

This clone was seen a handful of times. This sequence joins TRBV11-3 and TRBJ1-1; D is possibly TRBD1 (5 bases). CDR1 is SGHNT, CDR2 YENEEA, per germline. This CDR3 region has 14 residues. Trimming pared 1 base from V and 3 bases from J, leaving 9 bases between. CDR3 sequence (DNA): TGTGCCAGCAGCTTAGTTTTGGGGGACACTGAAGCTTTCTTT. Its protein is CASSLVLGDTEAFF.

This sequence joins TRBV30 and TRBJ1-5, with D maybe TRBD1 (6 bases). The V gene lost 1 base and the J gene lost 1 base, with 17 bases spanning the gap. This CDR3 region has 17 residues. Per germline, CDR1 GTSNPN and CDR2 SVGIG (reference sequence). The CDR3 protein is CAWSGDSQGRSNQPQHF. The DNA for the CDR3 is TGTGCCTGGAGTGGCGATTCACAGGGTCGAAGCAATCAGCCCCAGCATTTT.